The clone carrying this T cell receptor (beta chain) showed up just a few times. TCRdb itself ran the reads through MiXCR, one entry per CDR3 protein. The table lists just under 550,000 distinct CDR3 sequences, 26% of them singletons. This entry belongs to a study of T cell repertoires in cytomegalovirus infection. Looking at the study overall: It can be stated that public TCR beta signatures indicated CMV infection as well as a matching HLA type.

Germline trimming cut 1 base from V and 9 bases from J; bases unmatched to any gene: 9. The CDR3 contains 16 residues. Germline V gene lookup returns CDR1 SGHDN and CDR2 FVKESK. Sample: PBMCs. The rearrangement links TRBV14 to TRBJ2-1; 10 bases agree with TRBD2. The sequence derives from a human donor in good health (CMV status not recorded). Some clones in this sample may be carry-over from other donors' samples. The CDR3 bases are TGTGCCAGCAGCCAAGTATCCAGCGGGAGGGCCGGTGAGCAGTTCTTC. It translates to CASSQVSSGRAGEQFF.